Listed below are T cell receptor beta chains from one sample, sequenced in a study of tumor and adjacent non-tumor tissue in lung cancer. TCRdb recomputed calls from the multiplex PCR reads with MiXCR, one row per CDR3 protein. The data show about 86,000 distinct CDR3 sequences, with 76% seen just once and roughly a fifth held by the top ten. Source material: distant non-tumor lung tissue. The receptors come from a woman aged 45-60 years with non-small cell lung cancer. The CDR3 runs from the conserved cysteine through the conserved F or W. A D gene is named only where the DNA matches it firmly. Size tells how often a clone was seen (once, few, many) or the class of an expanded clone, and some rows leave it out.

v_call: TRBV19; clone_size: .; cdr3_length: 14; j_call: TRBJ2-2; d_call: .; cdr3_aa: CASSIRTGTGERFF; cdr3_nt: TGCGCCAGTAGTATCCGGACGGGCACCGGGGAGCGGTTTTTT
v_call: TRBV5-1; clone_size: .; cdr3_length: 14; j_call: TRBJ1-4; d_call: .; cdr3_aa: CASSFDSVNGKLFF; cdr3_nt: TGCGCCAGCAGCTTTGACAGTGTGAATGGAAAACTGTTTTTT
v_call: TRBV12-3/TRBV12-4; clone_size: .; cdr3_length: 15; j_call: TRBJ1-1; d_call: TRBD1; cdr3_aa: CASSLRQGQNTEAYF; cdr3_nt: TGTGCCAGCAGTCTCCGACAGGGGCAGAACACTGAAGCTTACTTC
v_call: TRBV5-6; clone_size: .; cdr3_length: 13; j_call: TRBJ2-2; d_call: .; cdr3_aa: CANSFAGAGEPFF; cdr3_nt: TGTGCCAACAGCTTTGCAGGGGCCGGGGAGCCGTTTTTT
v_call: TRBV5-8; clone_size: .; cdr3_length: 11; j_call: TRBJ1-1; d_call: .; cdr3_aa: CASGLGRQAFF; cdr3_nt: TGTGCCAGCGGCCTTGGGAGGCAAGCTTTCTTT
v_call: TRBV10-3; clone_size: .; cdr3_length: 13; j_call: TRBJ2-4; d_call: .; cdr3_aa: CVICVNRGDIQYF; cdr3_nt: TGTGTCATCTGTGTAAACCGGGGAGACATTCAGTACTTC
v_call: TRBV29-1; clone_size: medium-sized; cdr3_length: 16; j_call: TRBJ2-1; d_call: TRBD2; cdr3_aa: CSVEGTSGAYYNEQFF; cdr3_nt: TGCAGCGTTGAGGGGACTAGCGGAGCCTACTACAATGAGCAGTTCTTC
v_call: TRBV4-1; clone_size: .; cdr3_length: 14; j_call: TRBJ2-7; d_call: .; cdr3_aa: CDSTQDIQDTEQYF; cdr3_nt: TGCGACAGCACCCAAGATATCCAGGACACCGAGCAGTACTTC
v_call: TRBV6-1; clone_size: .; cdr3_length: 15; j_call: TRBJ2-7; d_call: TRBD1; cdr3_aa: CASSANLGGKYGQYF; cdr3_nt: TGTGCCAGCAGTGCGAACTTAGGGGGCAAGTACGGGCAGTACTTC
v_call: TRBV2; clone_size: .; cdr3_length: 15; j_call: TRBJ2-3; d_call: .; cdr3_aa: CASMPSGHSTYTQYF; cdr3_nt: TGTGCCAGCATGCCCAGCGGACATAGCACATATACGCAGTATTTT
v_call: TRBV10-1; clone_size: .; cdr3_length: 18; j_call: TRBJ2-3; d_call: TRBD2; cdr3_aa: CANSDPPGTSAWTDTQYF; cdr3_nt: TGCGCCAACAGTGACCCCCCCGGGACTAGCGCATGGACAGATACGCAGTATTTT
v_call: TRBV6-2/TRBV6-3; clone_size: .; cdr3_length: 11; j_call: TRBJ2-1; d_call: .; cdr3_aa: CARSGMGEQFF; cdr3_nt: TGTGCTAGAAGTGGGATGGGGGAGCAGTTCTTC
v_call: TRBV7-9; clone_size: .; cdr3_length: 14; j_call: TRBJ2-3; d_call: .; cdr3_aa: CASAPSGSTDTQYF; cdr3_nt: TGTGCCAGCGCCCCCTCCGGAAGCACAGATACGCAGTATTTT
v_call: TRBV28; clone_size: .; cdr3_length: 10; j_call: TRBJ2-1; d_call: TRBD1; cdr3_aa: CASSTGQLFF; cdr3_nt: TGTGCCAGCAGTACGGGACAGCTGTTCTTC
v_call: TRBV11-2; clone_size: .; cdr3_length: 13; j_call: TRBJ2-3; d_call: TRBD2; cdr3_aa: CVSSLAESDTHYF; cdr3_nt: TGTGTCAGCAGCCTAGCGGAGTCAGATACGCACTATTTT
v_call: TRBV6-2/TRBV6-3; clone_size: many; cdr3_length: 16; j_call: TRBJ2-3; d_call: .; cdr3_aa: CASSWGPSGNTDTQYF; cdr3_nt: TGTGCCAGCAGTTGGGGGCCTAGCGGAAACACAGATACGCAGTATTTT
v_call: TRBV29-1; clone_size: .; cdr3_length: 12; j_call: TRBJ1-1; d_call: .; cdr3_aa: CSASRMSSEAFF; cdr3_nt: TGCAGCGCCAGCAGGATGAGCTCTGAAGCTTTCTTT
v_call: TRBV7-9; clone_size: .; cdr3_length: 15; j_call: TRBJ1-2; d_call: .; cdr3_aa: CASSLDAGSLIGYTF; cdr3_nt: TGTGCCAGCAGCTTAGATGCCGGATCGCTGATTGGATACACCTTC
v_call: TRBV6-2/TRBV6-3; clone_size: .; cdr3_length: 16; j_call: TRBJ2-2; d_call: .; cdr3_aa: CVSSRLGYRLTGELFF; cdr3_nt: TGTGTCAGCAGTCGCCTTGGATACAGGCTAACCGGGGAGTTGTTTTTT
v_call: TRBV6-5; clone_size: .; cdr3_length: 17; j_call: TRBJ2-1; d_call: .; cdr3_aa: CAGRHASGRVGDNERFF; cdr3_nt: TGTGCCGGCAGGCACGCCTCGGGGCGGGTGGGGGACAATGAGCGGTTCTTC
v_call: TRBV12-3/TRBV12-4; clone_size: .; cdr3_length: 12; j_call: TRBJ1-6; d_call: .; cdr3_aa: CACSLGIGALHF; cdr3_nt: TGTGCCTGCAGCCTGGGGATTGGGGCCCTCCACTTT
v_call: TRBV7-8; clone_size: .; cdr3_length: 17; j_call: TRBJ2-5; d_call: TRBD2; cdr3_aa: CANTLDRTGGSEETQYF; cdr3_nt: TGTGCCAACACCTTAGACCGGACGGGAGGGTCGGAAGAGACCCAGTACTTC
v_call: TRBV29-1; clone_size: .; cdr3_length: 14; j_call: TRBJ1-1; d_call: .; cdr3_aa: CSGTDPGVNTEAFF; cdr3_nt: TGCAGTGGCACAGACCCCGGGGTGAACACTGAAGCTTTCTTT
v_call: TRBV24-1; clone_size: .; cdr3_length: 12; j_call: TRBJ1-5; d_call: .; cdr3_aa: CPTSTGNQPQHF; cdr3_nt: TGTCCCACTAGTACCGGCAATCAGCCCCAGCATTTT
v_call: TRBV4-1; clone_size: .; cdr3_length: 17; j_call: TRBJ1-3; d_call: .; cdr3_aa: CASNQVDPGGVGNTIYF; cdr3_nt: TGCGCCAGCAACCAAGTCGATCCGGGGGGAGTAGGAAACACCATATATTTT
v_call: TRBV10-2; clone_size: once; cdr3_length: 17; j_call: TRBJ2-5; d_call: TRBD2; cdr3_aa: CASSGPTSGREVDTQYF; cdr3_nt: TGCGCCAGCAGTGGCCCGACTAGCGGGAGGGAGGTCGATACCCAGTACTTC
v_call: TRBV4-1; clone_size: .; cdr3_length: 15; j_call: TRBJ2-1; d_call: TRBD2; cdr3_aa: CAIKELVGGYNEQLF; cdr3_nt: TGCGCCATCAAGGAACTAGTGGGGGGGTACAATGAGCAGCTCTTC
v_call: TRBV11-2; clone_size: .; cdr3_length: 13; j_call: TRBJ2-3; d_call: .; cdr3_aa: CTSSLDLAYTQYF; cdr3_nt: TGTACCAGCAGCTTAGATCTGGCATATACGCAGTATTTT
v_call: TRBV4-1; clone_size: .; cdr3_length: 15; j_call: TRBJ2-1; d_call: .; cdr3_aa: CASSQEGLAYNEQSF; cdr3_nt: TGCGCCAGCAGCCAAGAGGGATTAGCCTACAATGAGCAGTCCTTC
v_call: TRBV4-1; clone_size: .; cdr3_length: 13; j_call: TRBJ2-5; d_call: .; cdr3_aa: CANSHWAQETQYF; cdr3_nt: TGCGCCAACAGCCACTGGGCACAAGAGACCCAATACTTC